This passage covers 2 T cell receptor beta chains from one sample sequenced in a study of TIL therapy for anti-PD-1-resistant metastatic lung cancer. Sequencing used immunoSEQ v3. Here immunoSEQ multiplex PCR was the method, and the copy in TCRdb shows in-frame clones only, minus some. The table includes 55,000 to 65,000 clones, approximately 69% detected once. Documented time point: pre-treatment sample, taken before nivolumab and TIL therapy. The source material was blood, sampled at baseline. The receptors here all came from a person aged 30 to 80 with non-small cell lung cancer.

The chain's CDR3 is CASSLTLEGRETQYF. The CDR3, as DNA: TGTGCCAGCAGCTTAACCCTTGAGGGGCGCGAGACCCAGTACTTC. The chain joins TRBV7-6 to TRBJ2-5, with D possibly being TRBD1 or TRBD2 (5 bases each). The CDR3 consists of 15 residues. Trimming stripped 2 bases from V and 5 bases from J, with 15 bases between. Germline values: CDR1 SGHVS, CDR2 FNYEAQ.

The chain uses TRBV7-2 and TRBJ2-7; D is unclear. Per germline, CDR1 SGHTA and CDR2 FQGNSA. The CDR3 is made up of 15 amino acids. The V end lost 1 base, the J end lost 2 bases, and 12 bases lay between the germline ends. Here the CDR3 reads CASSLVSISPYEQYF. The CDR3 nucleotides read TGTGCCAGCAGCTTAGTATCTATTAGCCCCTACGAGCAGTACTTC.